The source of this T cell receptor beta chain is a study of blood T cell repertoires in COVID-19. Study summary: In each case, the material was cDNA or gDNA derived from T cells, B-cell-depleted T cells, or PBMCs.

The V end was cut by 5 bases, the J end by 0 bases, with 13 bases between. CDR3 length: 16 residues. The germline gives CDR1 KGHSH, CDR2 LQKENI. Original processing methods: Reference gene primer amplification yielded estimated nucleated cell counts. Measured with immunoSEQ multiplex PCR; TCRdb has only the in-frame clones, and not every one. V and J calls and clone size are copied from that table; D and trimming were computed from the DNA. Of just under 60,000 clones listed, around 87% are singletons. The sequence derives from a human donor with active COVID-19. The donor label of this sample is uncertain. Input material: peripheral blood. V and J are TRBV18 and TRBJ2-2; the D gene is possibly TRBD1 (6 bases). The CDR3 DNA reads TGTGCCAGCTCATATGGGGGCACGACGAACACCGGGGAGCTGTTTTTT. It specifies CASSYGGTTNTGELFF.